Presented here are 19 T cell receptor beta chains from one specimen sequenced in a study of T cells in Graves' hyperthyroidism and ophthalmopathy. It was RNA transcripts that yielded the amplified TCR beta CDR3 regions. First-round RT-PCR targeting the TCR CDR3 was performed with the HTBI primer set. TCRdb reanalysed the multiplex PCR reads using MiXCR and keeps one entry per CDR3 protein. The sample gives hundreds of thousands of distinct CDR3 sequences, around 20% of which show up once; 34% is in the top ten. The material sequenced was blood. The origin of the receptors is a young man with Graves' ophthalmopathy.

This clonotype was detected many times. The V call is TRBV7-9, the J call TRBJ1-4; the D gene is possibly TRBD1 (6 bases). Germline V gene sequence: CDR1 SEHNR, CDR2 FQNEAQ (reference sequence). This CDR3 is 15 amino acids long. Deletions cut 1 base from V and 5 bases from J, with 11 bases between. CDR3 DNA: TGTGCCAGCAGCTTAGGGGACATGGAAAATGAAAAACTGTTTTTT. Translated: CASSLGDMENEKLFF.

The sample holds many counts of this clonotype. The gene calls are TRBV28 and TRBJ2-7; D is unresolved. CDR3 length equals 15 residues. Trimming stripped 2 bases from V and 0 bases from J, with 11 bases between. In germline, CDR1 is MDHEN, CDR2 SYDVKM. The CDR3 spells CASSLKVDTSYEQYF. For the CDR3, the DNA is TGTGCCAGCAGTTTAAAGGTGGATACCTCCTACGAGCAGTACTTC.

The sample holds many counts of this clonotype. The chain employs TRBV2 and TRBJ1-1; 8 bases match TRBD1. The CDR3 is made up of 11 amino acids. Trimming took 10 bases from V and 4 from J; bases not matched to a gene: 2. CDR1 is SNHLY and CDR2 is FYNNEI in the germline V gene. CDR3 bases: TGTGCCATCACAGGGGGCACTGAAGCTTTCTTT. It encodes CAITGGTEAFF.

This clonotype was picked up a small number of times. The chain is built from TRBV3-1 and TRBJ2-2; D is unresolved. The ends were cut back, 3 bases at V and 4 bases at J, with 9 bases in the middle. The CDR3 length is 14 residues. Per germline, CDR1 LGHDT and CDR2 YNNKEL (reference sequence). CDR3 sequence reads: CASSQRYGTGELFF. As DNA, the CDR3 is TGTGCCAGCAGCCAGCGGTACGGCACCGGGGAGCTGTTTTTT.

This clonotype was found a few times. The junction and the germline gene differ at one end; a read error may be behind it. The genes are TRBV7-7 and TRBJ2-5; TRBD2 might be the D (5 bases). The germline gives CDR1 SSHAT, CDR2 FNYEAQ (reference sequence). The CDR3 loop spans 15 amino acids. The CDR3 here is CASSSPRSGQETQYF. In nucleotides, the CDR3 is TGTGCTAGCAGCTCCCCCAGGAGCGGACAAGAGACCCAGTACTTC.

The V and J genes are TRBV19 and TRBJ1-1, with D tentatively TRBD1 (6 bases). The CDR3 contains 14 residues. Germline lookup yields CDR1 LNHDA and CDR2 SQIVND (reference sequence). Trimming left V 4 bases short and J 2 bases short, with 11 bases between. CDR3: CASSNRALNTEAFF. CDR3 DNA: TGTGCCAGTAGTAACAGGGCCCTAAACACTGAAGCTTTCTTT.

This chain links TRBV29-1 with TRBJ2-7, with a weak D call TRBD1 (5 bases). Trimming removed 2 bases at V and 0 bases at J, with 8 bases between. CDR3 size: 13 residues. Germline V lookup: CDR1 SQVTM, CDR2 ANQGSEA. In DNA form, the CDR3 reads TGCAGCGTTGAAACAGGCAGCTCCTACGAGCAGTACTTC. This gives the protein CSVETGSSYEQYF.

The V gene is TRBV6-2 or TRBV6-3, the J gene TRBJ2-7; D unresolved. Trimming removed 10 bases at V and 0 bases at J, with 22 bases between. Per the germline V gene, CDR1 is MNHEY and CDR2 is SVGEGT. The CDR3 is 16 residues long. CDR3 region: CATHMGSLRISYEQYF. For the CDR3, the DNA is TGTGCCACCCATATGGGCAGCCTGCGAATCTCCTACGAGCAGTACTTC.

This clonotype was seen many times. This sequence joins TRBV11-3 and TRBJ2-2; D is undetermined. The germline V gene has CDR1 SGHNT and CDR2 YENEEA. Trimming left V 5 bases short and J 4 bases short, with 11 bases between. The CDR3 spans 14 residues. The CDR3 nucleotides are TGTGCCAGCAGCCGTTCGAGAGGCACCGGGGAGCTGTTTTTT. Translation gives CASSRSRGTGELFF. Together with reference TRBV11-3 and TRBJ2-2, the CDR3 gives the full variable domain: EAGVVQSPRYKIIEKKQPVAFWCNPISGHNTLYWYLQNLGQGPELLIRYENEEAVDDSQLPKDRFSAERLKGVDSTLKIQPAELGDSAVYLCASSRSRGTGELFFGEGSRLTVL.

CDR3 in amino acids: CSVEDRGSNYGYTF. CDR3 bases: TGCAGCGTTGAAGATCGGGGGTCAAACTATGGCTACACCTTC. This sequence joins TRBV29-1 and TRBJ1-2; maybe TRBD1 (5 bases). The CDR3 length is 14 residues. The V gene lost 0 bases and the J gene lost 2 bases, with 10 bases spanning the gap. Germline CDR1 is SQVTM and CDR2 is ANQGSEA.

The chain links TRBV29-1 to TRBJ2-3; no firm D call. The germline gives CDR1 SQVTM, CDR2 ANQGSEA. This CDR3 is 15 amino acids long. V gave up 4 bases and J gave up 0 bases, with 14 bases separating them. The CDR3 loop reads CSVAFGSTSTDTQYF. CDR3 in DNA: TGCAGCGTTGCCTTTGGTAGTACTAGCACAGATACGCAGTATTTT.

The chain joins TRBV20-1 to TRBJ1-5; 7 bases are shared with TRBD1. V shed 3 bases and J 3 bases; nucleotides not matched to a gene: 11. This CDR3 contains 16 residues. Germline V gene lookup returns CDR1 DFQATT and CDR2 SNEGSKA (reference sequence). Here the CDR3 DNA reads TGCAGTGCTAGTCGGGCAGGGGGTAAGAACAATCAGCCCCAGCATTTT. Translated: CSASRAGGKNNQPQHF.

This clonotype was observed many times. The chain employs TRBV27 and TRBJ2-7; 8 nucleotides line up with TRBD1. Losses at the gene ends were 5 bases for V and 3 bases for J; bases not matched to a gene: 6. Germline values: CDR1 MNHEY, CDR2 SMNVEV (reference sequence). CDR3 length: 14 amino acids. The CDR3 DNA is TGTGCCAGCAGTGTAGGACAGGGAAACTACGAGCAGTACTTC. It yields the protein CASSVGQGNYEQYF.

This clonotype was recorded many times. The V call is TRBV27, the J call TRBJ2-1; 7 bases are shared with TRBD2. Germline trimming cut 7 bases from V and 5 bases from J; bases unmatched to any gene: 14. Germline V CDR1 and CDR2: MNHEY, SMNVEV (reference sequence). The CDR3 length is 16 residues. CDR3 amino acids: CASTPFGGRDDNEQFF. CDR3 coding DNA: TGTGCCAGCACCCCATTCGGGGGGAGGGATGACAATGAGCAGTTCTTC.

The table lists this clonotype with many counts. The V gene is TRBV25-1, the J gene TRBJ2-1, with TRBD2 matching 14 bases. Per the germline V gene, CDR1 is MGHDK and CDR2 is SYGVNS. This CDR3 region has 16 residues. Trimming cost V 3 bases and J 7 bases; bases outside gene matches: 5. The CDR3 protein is CASSESGTSGSNEQFF. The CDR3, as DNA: TGTGCCAGCAGTGAGTCAGGGACTAGCGGGAGTAATGAGCAGTTCTTC.

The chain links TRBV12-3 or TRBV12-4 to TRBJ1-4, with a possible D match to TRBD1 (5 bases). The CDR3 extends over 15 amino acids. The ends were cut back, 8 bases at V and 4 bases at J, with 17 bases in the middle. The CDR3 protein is CASAFLTVLNEKLFF. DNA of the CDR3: TGTGCCAGCGCATTCCTGACAGTTCTTAATGAAAAACTGTTTTTT.

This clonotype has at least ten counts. CDR3 sequence reads: CASSRPAVGLAGTGELFF. CDR3 sequence (DNA): TGTGCCAGCAGCCGCCCCGCTGTGGGACTAGCGGGAACCGGGGAGCTGTTTTTT. The J gene is TRBJ2-2, the V gene TRBV7-8; 13 nucleotides align to TRBD2. V dropped 5 bases and J dropped 5; count of bases not matched to a gene: 11. The CDR3 totals 18 residues. Germline assignment: CDR1 SGHVS and CDR2 FQNEAQ.

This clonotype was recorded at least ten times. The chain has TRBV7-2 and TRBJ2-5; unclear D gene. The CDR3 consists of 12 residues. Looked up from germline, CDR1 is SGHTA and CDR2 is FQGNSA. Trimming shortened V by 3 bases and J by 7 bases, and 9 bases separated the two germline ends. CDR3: CASSLGYGTQYF. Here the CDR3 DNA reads TGTGCCAGCAGCTTGGGGTACGGGACCCAGTACTTC.

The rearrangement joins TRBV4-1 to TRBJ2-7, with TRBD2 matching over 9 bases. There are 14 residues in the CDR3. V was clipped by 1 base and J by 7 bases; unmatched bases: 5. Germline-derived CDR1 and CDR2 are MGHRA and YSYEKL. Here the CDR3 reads CASSQVAGDEEQYF. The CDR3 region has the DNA TGCGCCAGCAGCCAAGTAGCGGGAGATGAAGAGCAGTACTTC.